One and the same sample provided the 7 T cell receptor beta chains below, sequenced in a study of CD8+ T cells in alopecia areata. Extracted RNA was reverse transcribed, and the resulting cDNA served as sequencing template. The repertoire was sequenced with immunoSEQ multiplex PCR; TCRdb's copy has only in-frame clones and lacks some. The sample has roughly 92,000 clones, 70% to 85% seen once; the top ten hold approximately 15%. Treatment in this sample: oral pan-JAK inhibitor, 5-10 mg twice daily. Source: CD8+ T cells sorted from blood, taken between weeks 44 and 45, from a patient treated with tofacitinib. Receptors originate from a human donor with alopecia areata.

The CDR3 protein is CASTERNEAFF. CDR3 bases: TGTGCCAGCACGGAGCGAAATGAAGCTTTCTTT. The chain carries TRBV6-1 and TRBJ1-1, with D unresolved. The ends were cut back, 7 bases at V and 7 bases at J, with 10 bases in the middle. The CDR3 sequence is 11 residues long. Germline CDR1 MNHNS, CDR2 SASEGT.

The table lists this clone with a few counts. The rearrangement links TRBV5-5 to TRBJ1-4; D gene unclear. Germline V gene lookup returns CDR1 SGHKS and CDR2 YYEKEE (reference sequence). V shed 3 bases and J shed 6 bases, with 9 bases lying between them. This CDR3 contains 13 residues. This chain's CDR3 is CASSSGEDEKLFF. The CDR3 nucleotides read TGTGCCAGCAGCTCCGGGGAGGATGAAAAACTGTTTTTT.

This rearrangement joins TRBV27 to TRBJ1-6, with TRBD1 identical over 8 bases. V dropped 5 bases and J dropped 10; count of bases not matched to a gene: 13. The CDR3 runs 16 residues. Germline CDR1 MNHEY, CDR2 SMNVEV (reference sequence). For the CDR3, the DNA is TGTGCCAGCAGTCCTACTGACAGGGGCATGAGGTCACCCCTCCACTTT. It translates to CASSPTDRGMRSPLHF.

The rearrangement links TRBV4-3 to TRBJ2-5; 12 bases match TRBD1. V lost 0 bases, J lost 5 bases, and 4 bases stayed unmatched. Germline V gene lookup returns CDR1 LGHNA and CDR2 YSLEER. There are 16 residues in the CDR3. Written as DNA, the CDR3 is TGCGCCAGCAGCCAAGATGGGACAGGGGGCGCCGAGACCCAGTACTTC. This sequence encodes CASSQDGTGGAETQYF.

The rearrangement uses TRBV19 and TRBJ2-1; 7 bases agree with TRBD2. There are 15 residues in the CDR3. CDR1 and CDR2 (germline): LNHDA, SQIVND (reference sequence). With V trimmed by 6 bases and J by 0 bases, 5 bases remained unmatched. The CDR3 DNA sequence: TGTGCCAGTAGCTGGGGGGGGAGCTCCTACAATGAGCAGTTCTTC. Translated: CASSWGGSSYNEQFF.

The chain is built from TRBV5-6 and TRBJ2-2; D possibly corresponds to TRBD1 (5 bases). The V end lost 0 bases, the J end lost 2 bases, and 11 bases lay between the germline ends. The CDR3 consists of 16 residues. From germline, CDR1 is SGHDT and CDR2 YYEEEE. CDR3 DNA: TGTGCCAGCAGCTTGGCAGGACATGAAAACACCGGGGAGCTGTTTTTT. Protein product: CASSLAGHENTGELFF.

This chain links TRBV2 with TRBJ2-3, with TRBD2 identical over 8 bases. V dropped 2 bases and J dropped 4; count of bases not matched to a gene: 5. CDR1 and CDR2 from the germline V gene are SNHLY and FYNNEI. There are 15 residues in the CDR3. CDR3 region: CASSEFAGGADTQYF. DNA of the CDR3: TGTGCCAGCAGTGAATTTGCGGGGGGCGCAGATACGCAGTATTTT.